Following are 32 T cell receptor beta chains from one sample sequenced in a study of response to subunit inactivated influenza vaccine. Each CDR3 protein gets one entry after TCRdb re-called the RT-PCR reads with MiXCR. The sample includes a few hundred thousand distinct CDR3 sequences, 20% to 25% of them seen just once. Sequencing used PBMCs from blood, obtained approximately 20 months after vaccination. These receptors all come from a man aged 45 to 75 who received an inactivated influenza vaccine.

The gene calls are TRBV4-2 and TRBJ1-6; D might be TRBD1 (5 bases). The V gene lost 3 bases and the J gene lost 4 bases, with 16 bases spanning the gap. CDR1 and CDR2 (germline): LGHNA, YNFKEQ. The CDR3 totals 17 residues. The CDR3 DNA follows: TGTGCCAGCAGCCAGGAGGGCATGGGGGGTTATAATTCACCCCTCCACTTT. This translates into CASSQEGMGGYNSPLHF.

This clonotype was seen only a few times. The V gene is TRBV12-3 or TRBV12-4, the J gene TRBJ2-2; perhaps TRBD2 as D (6 bases). CDR3 length: 13 amino acids. The V gene lost 6 bases and the J gene lost 5 bases, with 10 bases spanning the gap. The CDR3 DNA reads as TGTGCCAGCAGCCAACTAGCAACCGGGGAGCTGTTTTTT. It specifies CASSQLATGELFF.

This clonotype was counted ten times or more. The chain links TRBV5-1 to TRBJ1-1; unclear D gene. CDR3 size: 14 residues. Germline CDR1 reads SGHRS; CDR2 reads YFSETQ. Trimming removed 5 bases at V and 7 bases at J, with 18 bases between. The CDR3 loop reads CASRREARNDEAFF. CDR3 nucleotide sequence: TGCGCCAGCAGGAGAGAGGCTCGCAATGATGAAGCTTTCTTT.

This clonotype was counted only a few times. The chain combines TRBV24-1 with TRBJ2-3, with 9 bases fitting TRBD2. Germline values: CDR1 KGHDR, CDR2 SFDVKD. This CDR3 region has 15 residues. V lost 4 bases and J lost 2; bases outside the gene matches: 3. The DNA for the CDR3 is TGTGCCACCAGTGACCGCGGGAGGGCCACAGATACGCAGTATTTT. This sequence encodes CATSDRGRATDTQYF.

The rearrangement uses TRBV10-3 and TRBJ2-7; 7 nucleotides match TRBD1. CDR1 and CDR2 from the germline V gene are ENHRY and SYGVKD. Losses at the gene ends were 7 bases for V and 2 bases for J; bases not matched to a gene: 8. CDR3 length: 14 residues. The CDR3 coding sequence is TGTGCCATCAATGCCGGGACAGCAGCCTACGAGCAGTACTTC. Residues: CAINAGTAAYEQYF.

CDR3 sequence reads: CASSLSSGTTGELFF. DNA for the CDR3: TGTGCCAGCAGCTTGTCTAGCGGAACCACCGGGGAGCTGTTTTTT. The rearrangement links TRBV11-2 to TRBJ2-2; TRBD2 agrees at 7 bases. This CDR3 contains 15 residues. The germline V gene encodes CDR1 SGHAT and CDR2 FQNNGV. After removal of 3 bases from V and 4 bases from J, the junction contained 5 bases not matched to a gene.

CDR3 DNA sequence: TGTGCCAGCAGTTTTCGGACGGCGGGAAACGGGGAGCTGTTTTTT. Encoded protein: CASSFRTAGNGELFF. The genes are TRBV25-1 and TRBJ2-2; D might be TRBD2 (6 bases). The CDR3 has 15 residues. In germline, CDR1 is MGHDK, CDR2 SYGVNS. V lost 5 bases to trimming and J lost 7 bases, with 17 bases between them.

The chain employs TRBV7-9 and TRBJ2-3; no definite D call. CDR1 and CDR2 from the germline V gene are SEHNR and FQNEAQ (reference sequence). V was clipped by 0 bases and J by 4 bases, with 8 bases between them. The CDR3 covers 14 residues. DNA of the CDR3: TGTGCCAGCAGCTTAGCTGGGGATTCAGATACGCAGTATTTT. Translated, it gives CASSLAGDSDTQYF.

There are a few counts of this clonotype. The rearrangement uses TRBV20-1 and TRBJ1-4; D gene unclear. There are 12 residues in the CDR3. Trimming took 3 bases from V and 4 from J, leaving 6 bases between them. Germline CDR1 DFQATT, CDR2 SNEGSKA (reference sequence). CDR3 loop: CSARADNEKLFF. The DNA of the CDR3 is TGCAGTGCTAGGGCAGATAATGAAAAACTGTTTTTT.

In its sample, this clonotype was seen a few times. V and J are TRBV6-5 and TRBJ2-7; D not certain. This CDR3 comprises 14 residues. Deletions cut 0 bases from V and 2 bases from J, with 8 bases between. Germline V lookup: CDR1 MNHEY, CDR2 SVGAGI. CDR3 sequence (DNA): TGTGCCAGCAGTTACTCGAGCCTAGCCTACGAGCAGTACTTC. Its translation is CASSYSSLAYEQYF.

This clonotype was found a few times. The chain carries TRBV28 and TRBJ2-5, with D unresolved. CDR1 MDHEN and CDR2 SYDVKM come from the germline V gene. CDR3 length: 15 residues. Between the trimmed V and J ends, which lost 1 base and 1 base, there was a span of 10 bases. The chain's CDR3 is CASSLYTPSQETQYF. The CDR3 nucleotides are TGTGCCAGCAGTTTATATACCCCCTCCCAAGAGACCCAGTACTTC.

The CDR3 spells CASSRDLSNQPQHF. In nucleotides, the CDR3 is TGTGCCAGTAGTCGGGACCTTAGCAATCAGCCCCAGCATTTT. V and J are TRBV19 and TRBJ1-5, with D possibly matching TRBD1 (5 bases). The germline V and J ends were trimmed by 5 bases and 0 bases, with 8 bases remaining between them. Germline lookup yields CDR1 LNHDA and CDR2 SQIVND (reference sequence). CDR3 length equals 14 residues.

This clonotype has just a few counts. The chain carries TRBV7-9 and TRBJ2-7; D ambiguous. The CDR3 is 13 residues long. The V end was cut by 5 bases, the J end by 5 bases, with 13 bases between. Germline values: CDR1 SEHNR, CDR2 FQNEAQ (reference sequence). CDR3 residues: CASSLDPGHEQYF. DNA of the CDR3: TGTGCCAGCAGCCTGGACCCGGGTCACGAGCAGTACTTC.

This sequence joins TRBV19 and TRBJ1-5; unclear D gene. CDR1 and CDR2 (germline): LNHDA, SQIVND (reference sequence). The CDR3 runs to 14 residues. Trimming took off 5 bases at V and 3 bases at J, with 11 bases between the two ends. CDR3 sequence: CASSLLRSNQPQHF. The DNA for the CDR3 is TGTGCCAGTAGTCTTCTCAGGTCCAATCAGCCCCAGCATTTT.

The rearrangement uses TRBV4-1 and TRBJ2-3; the D gene is possibly TRBD2 (7 bases). From germline, CDR1 is MGHRA and CDR2 YSYEKL. The CDR3 length is 18 residues. The V end lost 5 bases, the J end lost 3 bases, and 24 bases lay between the germline ends. The CDR3 reads CASSSQNHQGGGTDTQYF. In nucleotides, the CDR3 is TGCGCCAGCAGCAGCCAAAATCACCAGGGAGGGGGAACAGATACGCAGTATTTT.

The chain couples TRBV11-2 to TRBJ1-1, with a weak D call TRBD1 (6 bases). The CDR3 contains 15 residues. The germline V gene has CDR1 SGHAT and CDR2 FQNNGV. Between the trimmed V and J ends, which lost 3 bases and 1 base, there was a span of 12 bases. The CDR3 is CASSFYRDKNTEAFF. The CDR3 DNA follows: TGTGCCAGCAGCTTCTACCGGGACAAGAACACTGAAGCTTTCTTT.

This clonotype was counted a few times. Here the CDR3 reads CAISEGVSSSYEQYF. In DNA form, the CDR3 reads TGTGCCATCAGTGAGGGGGTTTCAAGCTCCTACGAGCAGTACTTC. The chain has TRBV10-3 and TRBJ2-7; D ambiguous. This CDR3 comprises 15 residues. Germline CDR1 ENHRY, CDR2 SYGVKD. V shed 2 bases and J shed 0 bases, with 11 bases lying between them.

This clonotype showed up just a few times. The V and J genes are TRBV12-3 or TRBV12-4 and TRBJ1-5; 12 nucleotides match TRBD1. The J segment lost 3 bases and the V segment lost 6 bases, leaving 6 bases of the junction unmatched. The CDR3 runs to 16 residues. The CDR3: CASRPGQGANNQPQHF. For the CDR3, the DNA is TGTGCCAGCAGGCCGGGACAGGGGGCCAACAATCAGCCCCAGCATTTT.

This clonotype has just a few counts. The V and J genes are TRBV5-6 and TRBJ2-1; 12 nucleotides match TRBD2. With V trimmed by 4 bases and J by 8 bases, 4 bases remained unmatched. This CDR3 is built from 14 residues. Per the germline V gene, CDR1 is SGHDT and CDR2 is YYEEEE. CDR3 loop: CASSLGLAGYEQFF. CDR3 nucleotide sequence: TGTGCCAGCAGCCTGGGACTAGCGGGCTATGAGCAGTTCTTC.

At least ten counts were recorded for this clonotype. The rearrangement uses TRBV5-4 and TRBJ1-2, with 9 bases matching TRBD1. CDR3 size: 13 residues. V trimming: 2 bases; J trimming: 7 bases; junction bases outside the gene matches: 3. CDR1 is SGHNT, CDR2 YYREEE, per germline (reference sequence). The DNA for the CDR3 is TGTGCCAGCAGCTTACAGGGGGCCTCTGGCTACACCTTC. This gives the protein CASSLQGASGYTF.

V and J are TRBV4-1 and TRBJ1-2, with D hard to call. With 1 base removed from V and 4 bases from J, the gap between germline ends came to 13 bases. Germline V gives CDR1 MGHRA, CDR2 YSYEKL. This CDR3 comprises 15 residues. The CDR3 region has the DNA TGCGCCAGCAGCCAAGGGCGGGGAGAAGCCTATGGCTACACCTTC. This codes for CASSQGRGEAYGYTF.

The sample holds a few counts of this clonotype. The chain couples TRBV10-3 to TRBJ2-3; no definite D call. V was trimmed by 6 bases and J by 3 bases, leaving 10 bases between them. CDR3 length equals 13 residues. Germline CDR1 and CDR2: ENHRY and SYGVKD. CDR3 sequence: CAISRLITDTQYF. Written as DNA, the CDR3 is TGTGCCATCAGCCGCTTGATTACAGATACGCAGTATTTT.

CDR3 DNA: TGTGCCAGTAGTCAACAGGGGAGGACGAACACTGAAGCTTTCTTT. The encoded protein is CASSQQGRTNTEAFF. The chain recombines TRBV19 with TRBJ1-1; 7 positions match TRBD1. Trimming removed 5 bases from V and 1 base from J; junction bases left unmatched: 7. Germline V CDR1 and CDR2: LNHDA, SQIVND (reference sequence). The CDR3 has 15 amino acids.

This clonotype was counted between two and nine times. This chain uses TRBV12-3 or TRBV12-4 with TRBJ2-1, with 8 positions matching TRBD2. V dropped 3 bases and J dropped 6; count of bases not matched to a gene: 10. The CDR3 covers 16 residues. CDR3 loop: CASSFGRTSRRNEQFF. The CDR3 region has the DNA TGTGCCAGCAGTTTCGGCCGGACTAGCCGTCGCAATGAGCAGTTCTTC.

The chain combines TRBV12-3 or TRBV12-4 with TRBJ2-7; 9 nucleotides match TRBD1. The CDR3 sequence is 14 residues long. Unmatched junction bases numbered 4, after V lost 5 bases and J lost 2 bases. As DNA, the CDR3 is TGTGCCAGCAGTGTGGGACAGGGTCCCTACGAGCAGTACTTC. It is translated as CASSVGQGPYEQYF.

A few counts support this clonotype. V usage is TRBV7-6 and J usage is TRBJ1-1; D remains unclear. Trimming stripped 5 bases from V and 5 bases from J, with 15 bases between. The CDR3 is made up of 14 amino acids. CDR1 is SGHVS and CDR2 is FNYEAQ in the germline V gene. DNA for the CDR3: TGTGCCAGCAGCCGCGGATGGGCGGGGACTGAAGCTTTCTTT. It codes for CASSRGWAGTEAFF.

This clonotype was found a few times. This chain links TRBV7-3 with TRBJ1-2, with 10 bases identical to TRBD1. Germline lookup yields CDR1 SGHTA and CDR2 FQGTGA. CDR3 size: 22 residues. V shed 5 bases and J 1 base; nucleotides not matched to a gene: 25. The CDR3 is CASSTLSGTGVFARRFNYGYTF. In DNA, the CDR3 is TGTGCCAGCAGCACTCTCTCCGGGACAGGGGTTTTTGCGCGTCGCTTTAACTATGGCTACACCTTC. The full variable domain, rest sourced from reference TRBV7-3 and TRBJ1-2, is GAGVSQTPSNKVTEKGKYVELRCDPISGHTALYWYRQSLGQGPEFLIYFQGTGAADDSGLPNDRFFAVRPEGSVSTLKIQRTERGDSAVYLCASSTLSGTGVFARRFNYGYTFGSGTRLTVV.

A few counts support this clonotype. The J gene is TRBJ2-4, the V gene TRBV20-1; tentatively, D is TRBD1 or TRBD2 (5 bases each). Trimming pared 0 bases from V and 3 bases from J, leaving 12 bases between. CDR1 is DFQATT and CDR2 is SNEGSKA in the germline V gene (reference sequence). This CDR3 contains 15 residues. The CDR3 loop reads CSAREGEFDKNIQYF. The CDR3 nucleotides read TGCAGTGCTAGAGAAGGGGAGTTTGACAAAAACATTCAGTACTTC.

This clonotype occurred a few times. This chain joins TRBV20-1 and TRBJ2-3; 12 bases map to TRBD2. In germline, CDR1 is DFQATT, CDR2 SNEGSKA (reference sequence). V shed 2 bases, J shed 5 bases, and the junction held 8 bases outside the gene matches. The CDR3 extends over 16 amino acids. CDR3 in DNA: TGCAGTGCTAGACCTCCTAGCGGGAGGGCCAAAGATACGCAGTATTTT. Protein product: CSARPPSGRAKDTQYF.

DNA for the CDR3: TGCAGCGTTGAAGATACCGGAAACACCATATATTTT. It translates to CSVEDTGNTIYF. The chain couples TRBV29-1 to TRBJ1-3, with unresolved D. Trimming took 0 bases from V and 4 from J, leaving 4 bases between them. Per the germline V gene, CDR1 is SQVTM and CDR2 is ANQGSEA. CDR3 size: 12 residues.

This rearrangement joins TRBV29-1 to TRBJ2-3; perhaps D is TRBD1 or TRBD2 (5 bases each). Germline CDR1 and CDR2: SQVTM and ANQGSEA. This CDR3 is built from 14 residues. V was cut by 7 bases and J by 0 bases, with 14 bases left in between. The CDR3 bases are TGCAGCGCAACTCGGGGCGGAAGCACAGATACGCAGTATTTT. This codes for CSATRGGSTDTQYF.

This chain joins TRBV6-5 and TRBJ1-1; D is possibly TRBD1 (5 bases). The ends were cut back, 0 bases at V and 7 bases at J, with 15 bases in the middle. Germline V gene lookup returns CDR1 MNHEY and CDR2 SVGAGI. The CDR3 length is 15 residues. The CDR3 DNA sequence: TGTGCCAGCAGTTACTCGAGGGGTCGGACCCGTGAAGCTTTCTTT. Protein sequence: CASSYSRGRTREAFF.